The 2 T cell receptor beta chains below were found in one sample sequenced in a study of blood T cell repertoires in COVID-19. Method: immunoSEQ multiplex PCR; TCRdb's copy keeps in-frame clones and lacks some. This sample has under 130,000 clones, with around 85% found just once. Sequences were obtained from peripheral blood. These TCRs come from a man between 65 and 79 years old with active or convalescent COVID-19.

V gene TRBV14 combines with J gene TRBJ2-4; D is possibly TRBD1 (5 bases). The germline gives CDR1 SGHDN, CDR2 FVKESK. The V and J ends lost 0 bases and 6 bases respectively, with 9 bases between them. The CDR3 contains 14 residues. The DNA of the CDR3 is TGTGCCAGCAGCCAAGATAGGGGATTAAACATTCAGTACTTC. Translated, it gives CASSQDRGLNIQYF.

V gene TRBV5-4 combines with J gene TRBJ1-2, with 9 bases aligning to TRBD1. The CDR3 extends over 14 amino acids. Germline V gene lookup returns CDR1 SGHNT and CDR2 YYREEE (reference sequence). Trimming removed 4 bases from V and 4 bases from J; junction bases left unmatched: 5. CDR3 amino acids: CASSADRGVYGYTF. CDR3 DNA sequence: TGTGCCAGCAGCGCGGACAGGGGAGTCTATGGCTACACCTTC.